What follows are 23 T cell receptor beta chains derived from one specimen sequenced in a study of cytomegalovirus exposure and HLA in healthy donors. The PCR used 60 Vbeta and 13 Jbeta primers. Sequenced by immunoSEQ multiplex PCR; TCRdb stores in-frame clones only, minus some. The sample includes 140,000 or so clones, 70% seen only once; the top ten take about 1.5%. The sequenced material came from PBMCs. Receptors originate from a woman younger than 45 in good health and CMV-seronegative.

The J gene is TRBJ2-1, the V gene TRBV7-2; 9 nucleotides match TRBD2. J lost 6 bases, V lost 5 bases, and 11 bases had no gene match. Germline values: CDR1 SGHTA, CDR2 FQGNSA. This CDR3 spans 16 amino acids. The CDR3 here is CASSPQAGTSLNEQFF. For the CDR3, the DNA is TGTGCCAGCAGCCCCCAAGCCGGGACTAGCCTCAATGAGCAGTTCTTC.

The chain couples TRBV28 to TRBJ2-7; TRBD2 is a possible D gene (6 bases). The length of the CDR3 is 14 residues. V was pared by 2 bases and J by 2 bases, with 10 bases between. The germline V gene encodes CDR1 MDHEN and CDR2 SYDVKM. The CDR3 reads CASSLAGSTYEQYF. The DNA of the CDR3 is TGTGCCAGCAGTTTAGCGGGATCCACCTACGAGCAGTACTTC.

This sequence joins TRBV6-5 and TRBJ2-6; the D is unclear. V lost 2 bases and J lost 3, with 8 bases in between. Looked up from germline, CDR1 is MNHEY and CDR2 is SVGAGI. This CDR3 is built from 15 residues. In DNA, the CDR3 is TGTGCCAGCAGTTACGACTTGAGTGGGGCCAACGTCCTGACTTTC. This encodes CASSYDLSGANVLTF.

This clone was recorded only once. The chain carries TRBV6-5 and TRBJ1-5; 8 nucleotides agree with TRBD1. The germline CDR1 and CDR2 sequences are MNHEY and SVGAGI. CDR3 length: 15 amino acids. The junction had 7 bases not matched to a gene; V was cut back by 5 bases and J by 4 bases. The CDR3 nucleotides read TGTGCCAGCAGTGGACCCGACAGGGGAAATCAGCCCCAGCATTTT. Translating gives CASSGPDRGNQPQHF.

The J gene is TRBJ2-7, the V gene TRBV2; 10 bases are a match to TRBD2. The trim removed 7 bases at V and 6 bases at J, leaving 6 bases unmatched. The CDR3 has 13 amino acids. CDR1 is SNHLY, CDR2 FYNNEI, per germline. The CDR3 loop is CASTLWTSGEQYF. Here the CDR3 DNA reads TGTGCCAGCACCCTGTGGACTAGCGGCGAGCAGTACTTC.

The gene calls are TRBV5-1 and TRBJ1-4, with a tentative D call TRBD1 (5 bases). The CDR3 sequence is 14 residues long. V was cut by 0 bases and J by 7 bases, with 10 bases left in between. Germline V gene sequence: CDR1 SGHRS, CDR2 YFSETQ. CDR3 sequence reads: CASSLASTGEKLFF. DNA of the CDR3: TGCGCCAGCAGCTTGGCCTCAACAGGTGAAAAACTGTTTTTT.

The chain couples TRBV10-3 to TRBJ1-3; D is undetermined. Germline assignment: CDR1 ENHRY and CDR2 SYGVKD. V was shortened by 9 bases and J by 2 bases, with 14 bases between the two germline ends. CDR3 length equals 14 residues. CDR3 protein: CAMVGSTTGNTIYF. CDR3 DNA: TGTGCCATGGTCGGGAGTACCACTGGAAACACCATATATTTT.

V is TRBV28 and J is TRBJ2-2; D unresolved. The germline V gene encodes CDR1 MDHEN and CDR2 SYDVKM. Trimming took 10 bases from V and 1 from J, leaving 4 bases between them. This CDR3 has 11 residues. CDR3 loop: CATVNTGELFF. Here the CDR3 DNA reads TGTGCCACAGTGAACACCGGGGAGCTGTTTTTT. The full variable domain, rest sourced from reference TRBV28 and TRBJ2-2, is DVKVTQSSRYLVKRTGEKVFLECVQDMDHENMFWYRQDPGLGLRLIYFSYDVKMKEKGDIPEGYSVSREKKERFSLILESASTNQTSMYLCATVNTGELFFGEGSRLTVL.

The chain employs TRBV11-2 and TRBJ2-1; possible D gene TRBD2, 6 bases. V lost 5 bases, J lost 6 bases, and 20 bases lay in between. Germline V gene sequence: CDR1 SGHAT, CDR2 FQNNGV. CDR3 length: 16 residues. The CDR3 sequence is CASSPRAGSGGNEQFF. CDR3 DNA sequence: TGTGCCAGCAGCCCCCGGGCGGGTAGCGGAGGCAATGAGCAGTTCTTC.

The rearrangement joins TRBV5-1 to TRBJ1-1; TRBD1 aligns across 8 bases. The V gene's germline CDR1 is SGHRS and CDR2 YFSETQ. V was pared by 2 bases and J by 1 base, with 1 base of the junction left unmatched. The CDR3 is 14 residues long. In DNA form, the CDR3 reads TGCGCCAGCAGCTTCGGGACAGGGAACACTGAAGCTTTCTTT. Protein sequence: CASSFGTGNTEAFF.

The rearrangement uses TRBV28 and TRBJ2-5, with TRBD2 matching over 12 bases. The CDR3 sequence is 16 residues long. Germline assignment: CDR1 MDHEN and CDR2 SYDVKM. J lost 9 bases, V lost 4 bases, and 12 bases had no gene match. The CDR3 is CASSSSGGAAGRSQYF. The DNA for the CDR3 is TGTGCCAGCAGTTCTAGCGGGGGGGCCGCTGGGCGGTCCCAGTACTTC.

The genes are TRBV7-6 and TRBJ1-1; 9 positions match TRBD1. Per the germline V gene, CDR1 is SGHVS and CDR2 is FNYEAQ. The CDR3 loop spans 14 amino acids. J lost 4 bases, V lost 5 bases, and 5 bases had no gene match. The DNA of the CDR3 is TGTGCCAGCAGCGCCTTGACAGGGGGCACTGAAGCTTTCTTT. Encoded protein: CASSALTGGTEAFF.

The chain combines TRBV5-1 with TRBJ2-2, with D possibly being TRBD1 (6 bases). The CDR3 runs 17 residues. Germline V gene data show CDR1 as SGHRS and CDR2 as YFSETQ. Trimming removed 0 bases at V and 1 base at J, with 13 bases between. The CDR3 region is CASSLAVGRGNTGELFF. DNA of the CDR3: TGCGCCAGCAGCTTGGCCGTAGGCAGGGGGAACACCGGGGAGCTGTTTTTT.

This clone was seen just once. This chain joins TRBV11-2 and TRBJ1-3; D is possibly TRBD1 (5 bases). This CDR3 is built from 15 residues. The V end was cut by 5 bases, the J end by 0 bases, with 11 bases between. Germline values: CDR1 SGHAT, CDR2 FQNNGV. In DNA form, the CDR3 reads TGTGCCAGCAGCCTAGGGGCCAACTCTGGAAACACCATATATTTT. Protein: CASSLGANSGNTIYF.

Remarks on this clone: A read error may account for a junction end that differs from germline. The chain links TRBV5-1 to TRBJ1-2, with D perhaps matching TRBD1 (5 bases). Looked up from germline, CDR1 is SGHRS and CDR2 is YFSETQ. The CDR3 has 16 residues. For the CDR3, the DNA is TGCGTCAGCAGCTTGGCCCTACAGGACCTTAACTATGGCTACACCTTC. Protein: CVSSLALQDLNYGYTF.

The rearrangement links TRBV6-6 to TRBJ2-7, with unresolved D. The germline V gene encodes CDR1 MNHNY and CDR2 SVGAGI (reference sequence). This CDR3 is built from 13 residues. V gave up 7 bases and J gave up 0 bases, with 10 bases separating them. The CDR3 DNA sequence: TGTGCCAGCACTCGCGGCAGCTCCTACGAGCAGTACGTC. This encodes CASTRGSSYEQYV.

V is TRBV6-1 and J is TRBJ2-7, with 8 bases lining up with TRBD1. Per germline, CDR1 MNHNS and CDR2 SASEGT. The CDR3 is made up of 14 amino acids. V lost 8 bases, J lost 5 bases, and 11 bases stayed unmatched. DNA of the CDR3: TGTGCCAGCGGAATCCGGGCACAGGGGGACGAGCAGTACTTC. Translation: CASGIRAQGDEQYF.

This clone showed up just once. J is TRBJ1-1 and V is TRBV4-1, with unresolved D. Deletions cut 0 bases from V and 8 bases from J, with 19 bases between. The CDR3 is 16 amino acids. The germline V gene encodes CDR1 MGHRA and CDR2 YSYEKL. CDR3 coding DNA: TGCGCCAGCAGCCAAGAGGTCTCACGGAGGAGGTCCGAAGCTTTCTTT. Amino acids: CASSQEVSRRRSEAFF.

This chain joins TRBV30 and TRBJ1-4; 7 positions match TRBD1. Trimming removed 2 bases from V and 8 bases from J; junction bases left unmatched: 11. The CDR3 spans 15 residues. Germline loops: CDR1 GTSNPN, CDR2 SVGIG (reference sequence). This chain's CDR3 is CAWSTPGGKEEKLFF. For the CDR3, the DNA is TGTGCCTGGAGTACCCCAGGGGGAAAGGAGGAAAAACTGTTTTTT. Full variable domain (rest looked up from reference TRBV30 and TRBJ1-4): SQTIHQWPATLVQPVGSPLSLECTVEGTSNPNLYWYRQAAGRGLQLLFYSVGIGQISSEVPQNLSASRPQDRQFILSSKKLLLSDSGFYLCAWSTPGGKEEKLFFGSGTQLSVL.

V is TRBV6-7 and J is TRBJ1-6, with TRBD1 matching over 8 bases. TRBV6-7 belongs to the ORF category, with a function that is uncertain. CDR3 length: 16 amino acids. Trimming took 0 bases from V and 9 from J; bases not matched to a gene: 7. CDR3 loop: CASSYSPGQGGSPLHF. In nucleotides, the CDR3 is TGTGCCAGCAGTTACTCTCCCGGACAGGGCGGTTCACCCCTCCACTTT.

The rearrangement joins TRBV7-2 to TRBJ1-5, with D unresolved. Germline lookup yields CDR1 SGHTA and CDR2 FQGNSA. The V gene lost 5 bases and the J gene lost 3 bases, with 17 bases spanning the gap. The CDR3 consists of 16 residues. CDR3 nucleotide sequence: TGTGCCAGCAGCCCGAGCGGGAGGGCGGACAATCAGCCCCAGCATTTT. Translation gives CASSPSGRADNQPQHF.

The chain employs TRBV2 and TRBJ1-2; 9 bases align to TRBD1. After removal of 5 bases from V and 5 bases from J, the junction contained 12 bases not matched to a gene. This CDR3 comprises 16 residues. CDR1 is SNHLY, CDR2 FYNNEI, per germline. The CDR3 region is CASSPTLDRGWYGYTF. CDR3 DNA: TGTGCCAGCAGTCCAACTTTAGACAGGGGGTGGTATGGCTACACCTTC.

The chain joins TRBV4-1 to TRBJ1-3; D possibly corresponds to TRBD1 (5 bases). CDR3 length equals 17 residues. In germline, CDR1 is MGHRA, CDR2 YSYEKL. Trimming pared 0 bases from V and 1 base from J, leaving 13 bases between. As DNA, the CDR3 is TGCGCCAGCAGCCAAGAATCACCAGGGCGGTCTGGAAACACCATATATTTT. Translated, it gives CASSQESPGRSGNTIYF.